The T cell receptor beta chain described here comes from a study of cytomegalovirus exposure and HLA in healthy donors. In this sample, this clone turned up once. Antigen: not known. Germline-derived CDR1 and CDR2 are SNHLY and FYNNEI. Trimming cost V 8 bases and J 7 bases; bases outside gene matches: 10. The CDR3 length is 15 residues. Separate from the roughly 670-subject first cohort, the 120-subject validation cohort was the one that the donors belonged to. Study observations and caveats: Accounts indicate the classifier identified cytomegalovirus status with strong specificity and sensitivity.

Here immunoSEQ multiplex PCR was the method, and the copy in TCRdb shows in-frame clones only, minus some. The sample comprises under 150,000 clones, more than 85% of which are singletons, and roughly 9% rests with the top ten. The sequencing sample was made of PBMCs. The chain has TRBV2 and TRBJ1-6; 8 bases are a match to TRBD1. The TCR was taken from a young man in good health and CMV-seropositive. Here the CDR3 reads CASAGQAKGNSPLHF. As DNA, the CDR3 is TGTGCCAGCGCGGGACAGGCTAAAGGGAATTCACCCCTCCACTTT.